This TCR beta chain was sequenced for a study of CD8+CD57+ T cells in acquired aplastic anemia. Overall study context: The DNA of sorted CD4+ and CD8+ cells averaged approximately 2.9 ug. Study results and limitations: Patients shared some 30 CD8+ CDR3 sequences with controls.

With regard to this clonotype: Its antigen remains unknown.

Deletions cut 8 bases from V and 14 bases from J, with 25 bases between. This CDR3 has 14 amino acids. From germline, CDR1 is WNHNN and CDR2 SYGVQD (reference sequence). CD8+CD57+ cell expansion, shown by flow cytometry, had occurred in the patients selected for sequencing. It was genomic DNA that served as the template for profiling TCR beta VDJ and CDR3. TCRdb re-derived calls from the reads in MiXCR, one entry per CDR3 protein. This sample has approximately 470,000 distinct CDR3 sequences, with around 33% found just once. The TCR sequence derives from a human donor with aplastic anemia. The sequencing input was sorted CD4+, CD8+, or CD8+CD57+ T cells (not recorded which) from PBMCs. The chain recombines TRBV10-1 with TRBJ2-1; the D gene is possibly TRBD1 (6 bases). CDR3 in DNA: TGCGCCAGCGCTTGTCTAGAACAGGGCTGGGGTGAGTTCTTC. As protein: CASACLEQGWGEFF.